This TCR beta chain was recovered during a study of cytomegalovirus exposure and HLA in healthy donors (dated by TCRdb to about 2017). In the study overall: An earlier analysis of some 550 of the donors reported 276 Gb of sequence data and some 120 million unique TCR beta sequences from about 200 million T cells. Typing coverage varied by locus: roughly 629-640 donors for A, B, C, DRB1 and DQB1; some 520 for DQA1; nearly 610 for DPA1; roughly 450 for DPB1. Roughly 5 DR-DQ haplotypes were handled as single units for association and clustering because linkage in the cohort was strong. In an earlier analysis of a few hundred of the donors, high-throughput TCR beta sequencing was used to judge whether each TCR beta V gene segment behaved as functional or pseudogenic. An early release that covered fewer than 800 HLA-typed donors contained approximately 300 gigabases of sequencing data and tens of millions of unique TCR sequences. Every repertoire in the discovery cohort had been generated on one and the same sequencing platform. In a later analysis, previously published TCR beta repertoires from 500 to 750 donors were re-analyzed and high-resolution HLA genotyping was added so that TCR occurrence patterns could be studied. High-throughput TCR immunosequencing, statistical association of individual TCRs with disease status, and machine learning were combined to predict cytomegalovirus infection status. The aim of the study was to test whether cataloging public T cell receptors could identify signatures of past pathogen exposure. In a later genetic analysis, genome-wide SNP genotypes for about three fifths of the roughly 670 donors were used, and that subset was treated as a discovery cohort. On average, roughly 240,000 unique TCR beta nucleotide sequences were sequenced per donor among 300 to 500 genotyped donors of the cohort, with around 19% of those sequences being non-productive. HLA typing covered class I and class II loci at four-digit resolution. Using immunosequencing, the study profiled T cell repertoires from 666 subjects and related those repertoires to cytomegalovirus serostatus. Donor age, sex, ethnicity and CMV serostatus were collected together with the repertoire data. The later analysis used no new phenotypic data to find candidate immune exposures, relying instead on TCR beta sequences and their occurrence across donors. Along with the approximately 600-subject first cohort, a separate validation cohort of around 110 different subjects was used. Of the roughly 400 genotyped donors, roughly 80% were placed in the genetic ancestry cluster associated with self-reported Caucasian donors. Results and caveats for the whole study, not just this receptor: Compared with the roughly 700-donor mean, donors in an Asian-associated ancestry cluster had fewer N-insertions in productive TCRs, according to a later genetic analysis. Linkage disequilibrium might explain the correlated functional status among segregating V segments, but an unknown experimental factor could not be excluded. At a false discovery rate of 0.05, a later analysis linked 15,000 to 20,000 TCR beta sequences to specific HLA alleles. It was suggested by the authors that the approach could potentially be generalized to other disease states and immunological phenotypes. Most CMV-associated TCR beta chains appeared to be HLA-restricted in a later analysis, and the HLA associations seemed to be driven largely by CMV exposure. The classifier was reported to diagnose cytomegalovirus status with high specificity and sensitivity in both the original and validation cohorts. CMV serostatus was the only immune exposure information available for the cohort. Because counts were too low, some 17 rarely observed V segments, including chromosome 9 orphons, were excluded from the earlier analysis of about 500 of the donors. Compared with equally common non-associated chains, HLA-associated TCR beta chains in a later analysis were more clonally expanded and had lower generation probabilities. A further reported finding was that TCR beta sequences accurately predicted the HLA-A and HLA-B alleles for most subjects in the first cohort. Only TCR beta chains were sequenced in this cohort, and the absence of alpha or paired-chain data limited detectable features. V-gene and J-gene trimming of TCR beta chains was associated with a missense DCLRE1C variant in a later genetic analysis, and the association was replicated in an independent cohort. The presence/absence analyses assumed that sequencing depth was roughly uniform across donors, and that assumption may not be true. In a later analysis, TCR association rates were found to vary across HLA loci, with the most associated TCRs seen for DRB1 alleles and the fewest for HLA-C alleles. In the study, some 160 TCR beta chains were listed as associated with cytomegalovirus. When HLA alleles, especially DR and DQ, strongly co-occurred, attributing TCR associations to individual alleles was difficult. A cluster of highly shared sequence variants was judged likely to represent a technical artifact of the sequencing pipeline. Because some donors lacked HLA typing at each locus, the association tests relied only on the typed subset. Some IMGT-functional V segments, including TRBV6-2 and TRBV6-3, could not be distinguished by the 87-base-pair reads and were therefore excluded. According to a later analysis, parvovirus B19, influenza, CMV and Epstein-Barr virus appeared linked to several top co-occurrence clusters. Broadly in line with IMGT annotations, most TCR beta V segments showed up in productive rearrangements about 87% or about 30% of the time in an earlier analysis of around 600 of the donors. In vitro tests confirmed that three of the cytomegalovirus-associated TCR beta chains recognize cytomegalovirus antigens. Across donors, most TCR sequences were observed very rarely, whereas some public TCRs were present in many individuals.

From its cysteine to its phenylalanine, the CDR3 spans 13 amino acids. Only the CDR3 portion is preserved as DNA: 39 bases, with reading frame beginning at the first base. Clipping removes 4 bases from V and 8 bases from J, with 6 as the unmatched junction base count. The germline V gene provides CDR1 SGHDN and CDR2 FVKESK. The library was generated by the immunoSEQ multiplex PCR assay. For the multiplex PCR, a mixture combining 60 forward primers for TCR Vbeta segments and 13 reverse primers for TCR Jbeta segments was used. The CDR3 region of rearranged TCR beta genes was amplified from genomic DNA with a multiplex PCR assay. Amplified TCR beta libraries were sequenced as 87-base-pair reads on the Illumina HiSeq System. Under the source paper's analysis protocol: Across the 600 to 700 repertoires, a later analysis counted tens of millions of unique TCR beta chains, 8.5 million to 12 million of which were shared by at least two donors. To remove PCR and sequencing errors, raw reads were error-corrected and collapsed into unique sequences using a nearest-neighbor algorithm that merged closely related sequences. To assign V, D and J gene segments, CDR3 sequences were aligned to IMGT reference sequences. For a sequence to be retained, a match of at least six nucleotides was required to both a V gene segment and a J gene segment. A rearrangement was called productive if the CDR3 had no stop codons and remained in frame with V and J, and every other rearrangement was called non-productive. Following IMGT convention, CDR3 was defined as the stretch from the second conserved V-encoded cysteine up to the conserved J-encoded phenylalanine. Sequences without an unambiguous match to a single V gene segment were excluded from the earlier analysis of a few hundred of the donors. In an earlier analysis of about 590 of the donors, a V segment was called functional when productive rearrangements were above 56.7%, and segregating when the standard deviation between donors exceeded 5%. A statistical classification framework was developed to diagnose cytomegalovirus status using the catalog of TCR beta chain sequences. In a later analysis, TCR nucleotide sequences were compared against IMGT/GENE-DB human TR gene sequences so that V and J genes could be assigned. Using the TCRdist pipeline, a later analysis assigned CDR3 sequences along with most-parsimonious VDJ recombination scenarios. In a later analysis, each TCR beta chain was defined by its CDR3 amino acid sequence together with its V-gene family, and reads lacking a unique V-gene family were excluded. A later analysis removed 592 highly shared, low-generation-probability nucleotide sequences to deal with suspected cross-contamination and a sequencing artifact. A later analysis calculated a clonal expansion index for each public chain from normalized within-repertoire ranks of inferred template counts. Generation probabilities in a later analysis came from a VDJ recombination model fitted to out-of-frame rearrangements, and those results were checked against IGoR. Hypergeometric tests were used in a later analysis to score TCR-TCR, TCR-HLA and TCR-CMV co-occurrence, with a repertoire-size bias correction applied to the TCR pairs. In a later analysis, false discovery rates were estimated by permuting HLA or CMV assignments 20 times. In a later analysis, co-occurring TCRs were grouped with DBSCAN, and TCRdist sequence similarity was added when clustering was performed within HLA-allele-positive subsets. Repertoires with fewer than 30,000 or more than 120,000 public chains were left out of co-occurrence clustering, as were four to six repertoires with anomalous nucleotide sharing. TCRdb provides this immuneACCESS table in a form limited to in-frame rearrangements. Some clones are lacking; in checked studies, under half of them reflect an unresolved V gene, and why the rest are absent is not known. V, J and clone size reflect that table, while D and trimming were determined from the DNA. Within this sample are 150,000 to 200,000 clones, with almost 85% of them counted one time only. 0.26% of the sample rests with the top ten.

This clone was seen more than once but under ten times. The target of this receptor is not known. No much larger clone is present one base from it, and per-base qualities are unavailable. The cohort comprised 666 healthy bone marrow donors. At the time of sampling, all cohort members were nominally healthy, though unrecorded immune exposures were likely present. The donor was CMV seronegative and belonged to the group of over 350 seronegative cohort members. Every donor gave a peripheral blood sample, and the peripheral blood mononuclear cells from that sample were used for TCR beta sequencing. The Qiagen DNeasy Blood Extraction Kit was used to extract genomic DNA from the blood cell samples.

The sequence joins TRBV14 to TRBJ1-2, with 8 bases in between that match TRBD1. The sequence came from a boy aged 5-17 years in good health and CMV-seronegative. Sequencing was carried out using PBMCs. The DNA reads TGTGCCAGCAGCCCGTACAGGGGGTACGGCTACACCTTC. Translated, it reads CASSPYRGYGYTF.